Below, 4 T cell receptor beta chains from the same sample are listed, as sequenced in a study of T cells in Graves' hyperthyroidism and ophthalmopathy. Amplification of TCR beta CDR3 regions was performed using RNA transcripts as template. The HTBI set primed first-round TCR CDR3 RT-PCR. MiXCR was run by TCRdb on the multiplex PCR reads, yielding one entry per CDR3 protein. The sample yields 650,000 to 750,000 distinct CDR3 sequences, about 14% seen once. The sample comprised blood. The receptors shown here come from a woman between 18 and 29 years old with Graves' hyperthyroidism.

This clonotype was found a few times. The CDR3 DNA is TGTGCCAGCAGCCCCACAGGGCACGAGCAGTACTTC. Encoded protein: CASSPTGHEQYF. The rearrangement links TRBV3-1 to TRBJ2-7; D is possibly TRBD1 (6 bases). Germline V gene sequence: CDR1 LGHDT, CDR2 YNNKEL (reference sequence). Trimming cost V 4 bases and J 5 bases, with 9 bases left between them. CDR3 length equals 12 residues.

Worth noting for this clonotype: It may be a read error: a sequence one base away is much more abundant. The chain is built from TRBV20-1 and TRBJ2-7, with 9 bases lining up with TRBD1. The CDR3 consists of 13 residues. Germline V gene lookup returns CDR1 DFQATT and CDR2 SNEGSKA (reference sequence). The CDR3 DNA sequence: TGCAGTGCCCGCCGGGACAGGGTCTACGAGCAGTGCTTC. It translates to CSARRDRVYEQCF.

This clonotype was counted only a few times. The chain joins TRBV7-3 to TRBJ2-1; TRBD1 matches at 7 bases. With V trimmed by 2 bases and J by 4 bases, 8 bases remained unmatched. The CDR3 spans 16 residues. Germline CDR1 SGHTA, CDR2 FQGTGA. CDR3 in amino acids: CASSLEGRGLYNEQFF. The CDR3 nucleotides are TGTGCCAGCAGCTTAGAGGGCAGGGGGTTATACAATGAGCAGTTCTTC.

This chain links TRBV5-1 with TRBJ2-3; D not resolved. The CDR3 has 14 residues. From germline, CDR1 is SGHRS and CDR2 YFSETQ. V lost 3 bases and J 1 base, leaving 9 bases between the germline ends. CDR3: CASSSGPRTDTQYF. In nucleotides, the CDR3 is TGCGCCAGCAGCTCCGGACCGCGCACAGATACGCAGTATTTT.